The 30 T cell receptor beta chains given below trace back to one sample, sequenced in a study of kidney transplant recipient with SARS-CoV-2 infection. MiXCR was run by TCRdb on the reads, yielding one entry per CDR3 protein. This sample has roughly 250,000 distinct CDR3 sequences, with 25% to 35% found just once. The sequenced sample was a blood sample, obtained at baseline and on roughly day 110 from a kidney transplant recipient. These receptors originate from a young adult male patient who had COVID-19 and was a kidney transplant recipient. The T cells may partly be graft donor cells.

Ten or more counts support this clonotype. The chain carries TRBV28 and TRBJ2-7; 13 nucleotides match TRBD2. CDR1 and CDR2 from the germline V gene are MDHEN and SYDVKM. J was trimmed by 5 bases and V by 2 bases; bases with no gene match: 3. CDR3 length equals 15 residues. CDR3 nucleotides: TGTGCCAGCAGTTTACGCGGGACTAGCGGGGACGAGCAGTACTTC. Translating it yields CASSLRGTSGDEQYF.

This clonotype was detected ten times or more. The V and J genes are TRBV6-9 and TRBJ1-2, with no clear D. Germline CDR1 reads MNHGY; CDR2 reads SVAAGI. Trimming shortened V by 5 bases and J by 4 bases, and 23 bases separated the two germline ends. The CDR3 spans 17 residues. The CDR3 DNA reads TGTGCCAGCAGTCGACTAACGCCTTACGGAAAGACCTATGGCTACACCTTC. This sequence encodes CASSRLTPYGKTYGYTF.

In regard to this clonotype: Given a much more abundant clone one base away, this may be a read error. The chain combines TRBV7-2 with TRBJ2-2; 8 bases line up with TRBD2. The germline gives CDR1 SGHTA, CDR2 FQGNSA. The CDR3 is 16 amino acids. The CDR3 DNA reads TGTGCCAGCAGCTTAGCCGGACTAGCAGAGGCCGGGGAGCCGTTTTTT. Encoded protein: CASSLAGLAEAGEPFF.

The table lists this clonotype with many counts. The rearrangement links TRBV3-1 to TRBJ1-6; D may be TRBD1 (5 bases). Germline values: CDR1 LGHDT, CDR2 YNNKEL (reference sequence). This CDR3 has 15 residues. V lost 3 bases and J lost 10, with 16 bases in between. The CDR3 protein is CASSQPGLRGSPLHF. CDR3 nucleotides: TGTGCCAGCAGCCAGCCGGGACTGCGGGGATCACCCCTCCACTTT. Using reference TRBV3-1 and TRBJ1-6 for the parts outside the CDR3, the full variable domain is DTAVSQTPKYLVTQMGNDKSIKCEQNLGHDTMYWYKQDSKKFLKIMFSYNNKELIINETVPNRFSPKSPDKAHLNLHINSLELGDSAVYFCASSQPGLRGSPLHFGNGTRLTVT.

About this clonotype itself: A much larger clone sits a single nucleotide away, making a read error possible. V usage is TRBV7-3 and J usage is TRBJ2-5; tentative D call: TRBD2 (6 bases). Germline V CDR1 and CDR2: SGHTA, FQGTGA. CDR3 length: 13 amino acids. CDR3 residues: CASSSGGRETQCF. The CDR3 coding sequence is TGTGCCAGCAGCTCGGGTGGCCGGGAGACCCAGTGCTTC.

CDR3 region: CASSLVGAADTQYF. CDR3 bases: TGCGCCAGCAGCTTGGTCGGAGCGGCAGATACGCAGTATTTT. The chain uses TRBV5-1 and TRBJ2-3, with D maybe TRBD2 (5 bases). V lost 0 bases to trimming and J lost 4 bases, with 9 bases between them. Germline CDR1 and CDR2: SGHRS and YFSETQ. The length of the CDR3 is 14 residues.

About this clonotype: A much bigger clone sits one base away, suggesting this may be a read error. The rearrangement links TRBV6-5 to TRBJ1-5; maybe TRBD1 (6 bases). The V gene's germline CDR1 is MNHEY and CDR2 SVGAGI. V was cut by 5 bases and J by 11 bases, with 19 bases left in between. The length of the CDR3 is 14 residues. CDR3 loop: CASSEKQGWQSQHF. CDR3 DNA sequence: TGTGCCAGCAGTGAAAAGCAGGGGTGGCAGTCCCAGCATTTT.

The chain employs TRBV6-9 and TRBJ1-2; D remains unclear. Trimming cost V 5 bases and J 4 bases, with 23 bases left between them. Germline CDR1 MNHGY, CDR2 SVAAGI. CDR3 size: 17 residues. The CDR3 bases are TGTGCCAGCAGTCAGATTCGGCCTTACGGAAAGACCTATGGCTACACCTTC. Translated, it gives CASSQIRPYGKTYGYTF.

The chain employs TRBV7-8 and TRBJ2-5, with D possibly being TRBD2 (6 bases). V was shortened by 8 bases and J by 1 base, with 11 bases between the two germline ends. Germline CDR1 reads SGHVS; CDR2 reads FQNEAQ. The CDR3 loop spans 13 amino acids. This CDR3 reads CASAGTSQETQYF. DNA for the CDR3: TGTGCCAGCGCCGGGACTTCCCAAGAGACCCAGTACTTC.

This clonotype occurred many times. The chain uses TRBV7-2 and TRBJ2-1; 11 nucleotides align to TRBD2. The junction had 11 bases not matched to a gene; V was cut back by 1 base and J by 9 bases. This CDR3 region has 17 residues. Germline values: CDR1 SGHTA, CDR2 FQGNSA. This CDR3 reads CASSLVGTSGWGGEQFF. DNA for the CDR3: TGTGCCAGCAGCTTAGTCGGGACTAGCGGTTGGGGCGGTGAGCAGTTCTTC.

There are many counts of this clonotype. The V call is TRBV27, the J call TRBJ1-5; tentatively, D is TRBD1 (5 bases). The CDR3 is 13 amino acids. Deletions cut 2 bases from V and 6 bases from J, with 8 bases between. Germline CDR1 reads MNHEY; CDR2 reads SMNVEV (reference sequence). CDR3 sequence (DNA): TGTGCCAGCAGTTTAACAGGAGGTCAGCCCCAGCATTTT. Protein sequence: CASSLTGGQPQHF.

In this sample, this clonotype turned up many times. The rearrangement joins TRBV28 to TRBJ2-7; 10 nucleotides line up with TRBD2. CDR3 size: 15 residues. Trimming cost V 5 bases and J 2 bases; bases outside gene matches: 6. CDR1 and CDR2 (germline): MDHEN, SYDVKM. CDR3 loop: CASSGTSGTPYEQYF. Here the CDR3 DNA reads TGTGCCAGCAGTGGTACTAGCGGGACACCCTACGAGCAGTACTTC.

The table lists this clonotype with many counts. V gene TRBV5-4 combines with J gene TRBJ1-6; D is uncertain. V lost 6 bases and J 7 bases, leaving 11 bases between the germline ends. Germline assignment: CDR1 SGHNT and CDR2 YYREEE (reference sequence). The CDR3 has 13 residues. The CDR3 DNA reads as TGTGCCAGCACCATCGACCGGAATTCACCCCTCCACTTT. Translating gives CASTIDRNSPLHF.

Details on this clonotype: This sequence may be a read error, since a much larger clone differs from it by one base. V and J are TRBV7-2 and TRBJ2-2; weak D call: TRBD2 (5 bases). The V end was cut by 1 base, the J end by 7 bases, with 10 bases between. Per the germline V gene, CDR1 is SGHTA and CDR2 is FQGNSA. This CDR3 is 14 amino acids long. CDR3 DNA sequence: TGTGCCAGCAGCTTAGTGGAGGTAATCGGGGAGCTGTTTTTT. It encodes CASSLVEVIGELFF.

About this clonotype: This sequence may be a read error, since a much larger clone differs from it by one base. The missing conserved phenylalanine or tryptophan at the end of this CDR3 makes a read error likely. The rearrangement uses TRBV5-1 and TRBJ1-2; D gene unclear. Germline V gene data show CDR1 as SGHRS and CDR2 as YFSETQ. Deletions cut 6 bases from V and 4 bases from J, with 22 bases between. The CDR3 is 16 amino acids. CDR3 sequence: CASNGRSVRKTYGYTL. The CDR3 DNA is TGCGCCAGCAATGGACGATCGGTTCGAAAGACCTATGGCTACACCCTC.

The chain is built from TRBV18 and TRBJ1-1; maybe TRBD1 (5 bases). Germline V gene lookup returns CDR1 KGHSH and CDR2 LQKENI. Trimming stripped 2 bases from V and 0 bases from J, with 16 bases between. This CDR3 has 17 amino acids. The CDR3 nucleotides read TGTGCCAGCTCACCAAAAGAAAGCATGGGGGTGAACACTGAAGCTTTCTTT. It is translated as CASSPKESMGVNTEAFF.

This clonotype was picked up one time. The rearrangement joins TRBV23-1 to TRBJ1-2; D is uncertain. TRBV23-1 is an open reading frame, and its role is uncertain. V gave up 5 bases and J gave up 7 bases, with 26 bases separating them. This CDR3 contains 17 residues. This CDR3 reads CASSARALRRKTCGYTF. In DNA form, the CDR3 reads TGCGCCAGCAGTGCACGCGCGCTACGCAGAAAGACCTGTGGCTACACCTTC.

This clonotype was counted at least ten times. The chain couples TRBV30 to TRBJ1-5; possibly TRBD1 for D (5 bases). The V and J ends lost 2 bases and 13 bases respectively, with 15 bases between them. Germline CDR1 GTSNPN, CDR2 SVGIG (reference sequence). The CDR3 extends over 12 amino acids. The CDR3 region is CAWSRTLGPQHF. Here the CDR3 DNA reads TGTGCCTGGAGTCGGACATTAGGCCCTCAGCATTTT.

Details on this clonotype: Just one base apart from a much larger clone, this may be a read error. The CDR3 DNA follows: TGTGCCAGCAGTGAAGCGAGCGCTGAAGCTTTCTTT. This encodes CASSEASAEAFF. The chain employs TRBV6-1 and TRBJ1-1, with unresolved D. Trimming took 0 bases from V and 6 from J, leaving 5 bases between them. In germline, CDR1 is MNHNS, CDR2 SASEGT. This CDR3 comprises 12 residues.

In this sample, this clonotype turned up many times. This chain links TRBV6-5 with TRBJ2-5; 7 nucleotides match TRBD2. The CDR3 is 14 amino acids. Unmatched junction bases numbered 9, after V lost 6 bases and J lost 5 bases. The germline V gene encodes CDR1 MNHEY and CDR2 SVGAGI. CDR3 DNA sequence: TGTGCCAGCAGACCGACACTAGCGTGGGAGACCCAGTACTTC. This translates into CASRPTLAWETQYF.

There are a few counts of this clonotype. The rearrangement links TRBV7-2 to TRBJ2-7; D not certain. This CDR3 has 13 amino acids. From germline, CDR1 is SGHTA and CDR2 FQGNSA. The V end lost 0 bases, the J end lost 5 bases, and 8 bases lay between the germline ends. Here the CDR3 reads CASSLAVANEQYF. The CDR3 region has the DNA TGTGCCAGCAGCTTAGCGGTAGCTAACGAGCAGTACTTC.

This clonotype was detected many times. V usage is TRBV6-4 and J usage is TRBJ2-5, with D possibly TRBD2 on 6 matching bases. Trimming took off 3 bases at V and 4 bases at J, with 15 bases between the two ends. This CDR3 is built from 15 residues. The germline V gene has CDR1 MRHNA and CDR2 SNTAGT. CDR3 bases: TGTGCCAGCAGTGAAGTGTCGGGAGCAGGAGAGACCCAGTACTTC. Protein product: CASSEVSGAGETQYF.

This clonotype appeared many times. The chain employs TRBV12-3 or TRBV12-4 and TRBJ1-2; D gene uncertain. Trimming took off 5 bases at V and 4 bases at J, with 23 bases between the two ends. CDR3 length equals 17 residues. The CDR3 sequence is CASSPRISFRKTYGYTF. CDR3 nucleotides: TGTGCCAGCAGTCCCAGAATCAGCTTCCGAAAGACCTATGGCTACACCTTC.

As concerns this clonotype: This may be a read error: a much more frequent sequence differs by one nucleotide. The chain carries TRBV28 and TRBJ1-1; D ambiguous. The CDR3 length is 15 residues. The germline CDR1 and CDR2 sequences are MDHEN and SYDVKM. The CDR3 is CAGSLLVGFGTEAFF. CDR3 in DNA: TGTGCCGGCAGTTTATTGGTGGGGTTCGGCACTGAAGCTTTCTTT.

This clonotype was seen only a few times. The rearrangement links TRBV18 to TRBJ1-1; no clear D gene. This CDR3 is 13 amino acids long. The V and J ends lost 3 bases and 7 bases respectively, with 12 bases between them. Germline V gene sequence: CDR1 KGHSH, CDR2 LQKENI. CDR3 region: CASSPTTHIEAFF. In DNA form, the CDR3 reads TGTGCCAGCTCACCCACAACACACATTGAAGCTTTCTTT.

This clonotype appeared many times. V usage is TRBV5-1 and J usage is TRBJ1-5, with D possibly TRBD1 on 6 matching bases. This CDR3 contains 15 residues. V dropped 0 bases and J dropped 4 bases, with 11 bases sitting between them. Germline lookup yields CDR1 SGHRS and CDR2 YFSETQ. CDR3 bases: TGCGCCAGCAGCTTGGGAGGGACAACTAATCAGCCCCAGCATTTT. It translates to CASSLGGTTNQPQHF.

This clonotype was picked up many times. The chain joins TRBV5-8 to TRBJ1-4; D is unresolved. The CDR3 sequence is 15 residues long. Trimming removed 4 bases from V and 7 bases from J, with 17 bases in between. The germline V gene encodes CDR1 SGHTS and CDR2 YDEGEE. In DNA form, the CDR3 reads TGTGCCAGCAGCACGGGCATAGGGCGCCCTGAAAAACTGTTTTTT. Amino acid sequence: CASSTGIGRPEKLFF.

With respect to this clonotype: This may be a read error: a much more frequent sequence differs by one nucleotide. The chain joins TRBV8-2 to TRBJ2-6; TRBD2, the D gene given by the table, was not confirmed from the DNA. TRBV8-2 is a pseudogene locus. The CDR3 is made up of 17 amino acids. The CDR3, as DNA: TGTGGCCAGAAAACTAGGATAACACAAAGTCGGGCCAACGTCCTGACTTTC. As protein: CGQKTRITQSRANVLTF.

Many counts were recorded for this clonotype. The CDR3 DNA reads as TGTGCCAGCAGGTTACAGGGGTTGGACGAGCAGTACGTC. It codes for CASRLQGLDEQYV. V is TRBV6-5 and J is TRBJ2-7, with 7 bases lining up with TRBD1. Trimming cost V 6 bases and J 5 bases; bases outside gene matches: 7. Germline V gives CDR1 MNHEY, CDR2 SVGAGI. This CDR3 has 13 residues.

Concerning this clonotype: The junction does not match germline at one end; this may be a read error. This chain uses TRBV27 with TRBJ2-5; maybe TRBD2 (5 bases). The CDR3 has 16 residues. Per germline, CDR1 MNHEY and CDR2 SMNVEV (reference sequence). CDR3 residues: CASSSGVTGIQETQHF. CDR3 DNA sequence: TGTGCCAGCAGTTCTGGAGTAACGGGAATCCAAGAGACCCAGCACTTC.